A selection of T cell receptor beta chains follows, all from one sample in a study of patients and donors after allogeneic stem cell transplantation. Using its own MiXCR run on the RT-PCR reads, TCRdb lists one record per CDR3 protein. This table has about 160,000 distinct CDR3 sequences, roughly 30% appearing once. Material for sequencing was blood, either unsorted or a sorted T cell fraction (not recorded which). All receptors derive from a human donor who was either an allogeneic HSCT recipient or a stem cell or donor lymphocyte infusion donor (not recorded which). It is not recorded whose cells these are; they may come from a transplant donor. Both conserved end residues are trimmed from each CDR3.

V	J	CDR3
TRBV7-9	TRBJ1-1	ASSSSRVDRVIGTEAF
TRBV6-5	TRBJ2-7	ASRATGLSSYEQY
TRBV20-1	TRBJ1-5	SATTGSHQPQH
TRBV20-1	TRBJ1-5	SARWGGNQPQH
TRBV12-3/TRBV12-4	TRBJ2-7	ASRRGDEQY
TRBV29-1	TRBJ1-2	SVGVPRQENYGYT
TRBV28	TRBJ1-2	AAQWGNYGYT
TRBV29-1	TRBJ1-1	SVVGTGPNGAF
TRBV3-1	TRBJ1-1	ASSQRVMETGSGDTEAF
TRBV24-1	TRBJ1-1	ATNRGQPNTEAF
TRBV7-2	TRBJ2-2	ASSFSIGYMNTGELF
TRBV6-2/TRBV6-3	TRBJ2-3	ASSYGRPDTQY
TRBV6-2/TRBV6-3	TRBJ1-1	ASSYVAALAF
TRBV9	TRBJ1-2	ASSVGAPSYGYT
TRBV20-1	TRBJ2-7	SARDSVGFYEQY
TRBV7-9	TRBJ2-7	AWIGTGDYEQY
TRBV15	TRBJ2-7	ATSRGTSVAYEQY
TRBV12-5	TRBJ2-7	ASRGLAGFSYEQY
TRBV15	TRBJ2-2	ATSREAGAAGELF
TRBV12-3/TRBV12-4	TRBJ1-1	ASSRENTEAF
TRBV4-3	TRBJ2-7	ASSQDRASSVHEQY
TRBV3-1	TRBJ2-1	ASSQAGVGNEQF
TRBV20-1	TRBJ2-7	SASGLAASYEQY
TRBV12-3/TRBV12-4	TRBJ1-5	ASRDREENQPQH
TRBV6-2/TRBV6-3	TRBJ2-5	ASNAAETQY
TRBV6-5	TRBJ1-2	ASSWTGGDLNYGYT